The next 28 T cell receptor beta chains were all read from a single sample in a study of blood T cells in healthy people across ages (dated by TCRdb to between 2014 and 2017). The library was obtained by 5' RACE. The instrument was an Illumina HiSeq 2500. A second PCR of about 6 to 11 cycles was run with a J-beta primer mix and a sample-barcoded 5' primer. TCRdb passed the public sequencing reads through fastp at Q25 and MiXCR, retaining productive beta sequences. For every CDR3 protein sequence, its rows merge into one entry that carries the most common genes and DNA. The sample contains 750,000 to 950,000 distinct CDR3 sequences, almost 30% of them found a single time. Jointly, the top ten make up about a tenth of the sample. This same sample was also part of a study on T cells of mothers and their children.

The sample taken for sequencing was blood. The receptors were sampled from a woman aged 40 to 50 in good health.

V is TRBV4-1 and J is TRBJ2-5; D not certain. The CDR3 sequence is 12 residues long. CDR1 and CDR2 from the germline V gene are MGHRA and YSYEKL. Trimming cost V 0 bases and J 5 bases, with 4 bases left between them. CDR3 nucleotide sequence: TGCGCCAGCAGCCAAGATACCGAGACCCAGTACTTC. Residues: CASSQDTETQYF.

As to this clonotype: Its ends do not fully match the called genes, so a read error is possible. This chain links TRBV6-1 with TRBJ1-1, with D unclear. Germline-derived CDR1 and CDR2 are MNHNS and SASEGT. The CDR3 length is 15 residues. The CDR3 DNA sequence: TGTGCCAGTAGTGAAGCGTCAGGAGGGAACACTGAAGCTTTCTTT. Protein product: CASSEASGGNTEAFF.

This clonotype was found a few times. This chain links TRBV20-1 with TRBJ1-4, with D uncertain. CDR1 is DFQATT and CDR2 is SNEGSKA in the germline V gene (reference sequence). Deletions cut 7 bases from V and 8 bases from J, with 14 bases between. This CDR3 has 12 residues. The CDR3 DNA reads TGCAGTGTCACGGGTGGTCTGGAAAAACTGTTTTTT. It codes for CSVTGGLEKLFF.

The V call is TRBV28, the J call TRBJ1-2; D not resolved. Germline V gene lookup returns CDR1 MDHEN and CDR2 SYDVKM. Trimming shortened V by 4 bases and J by 4 bases, and 19 bases separated the two germline ends. The CDR3 covers 16 residues. The CDR3 bases are TGTGCCAGCAGTTGGGGAATTACACCTTCAGTCTATGGCTACACCTTC. As protein: CASSWGITPSVYGYTF.

This sequence joins TRBV20-1 and TRBJ2-3; TRBD2 agrees at 7 bases. The trim removed 6 bases at V and 7 bases at J, leaving 13 bases unmatched. Germline V CDR1 and CDR2: DFQATT, SNEGSKA (reference sequence). The CDR3 length is 14 residues. DNA for the CDR3: TGCAGTGCGGGAGGGGCCATCCTCGGATATACGCAGTATTTT. Encoded protein: CSAGGAILGYTQYF.

This clonotype was counted a few times. This sequence joins TRBV15 and TRBJ1-2; no reliable D call. The germline CDR1 and CDR2 sequences are LNHNV and YYDKDF (reference sequence). The ends were cut back, 5 bases at V and 1 base at J, with 8 bases in the middle. The CDR3 is made up of 13 amino acids. CDR3 sequence: CATSGLLNYGYTF. In nucleotides, the CDR3 is TGTGCCACCAGCGGACTGCTTAACTATGGCTACACCTTC.

The sample holds many counts of this clonotype. The chain carries TRBV4-1 and TRBJ2-1, with D unresolved. Germline CDR1 and CDR2: MGHRA and YSYEKL. This CDR3 has 15 residues. Trimming removed 0 bases at V and 6 bases at J, with 12 bases between. CDR3: CASSQDGSGLNEQFF. The CDR3 DNA reads as TGCGCCAGCAGCCAAGATGGGTCCGGTCTCAATGAGCAGTTCTTC.

The rearrangement uses TRBV20-1 and TRBJ1-5; maybe TRBD1 (5 bases). Germline CDR1 and CDR2: DFQATT and SNEGSKA (reference sequence). This CDR3 comprises 14 residues. Between the trimmed V and J ends, which lost 3 bases and 2 bases, there was a span of 11 bases. CDR3 DNA sequence: TGCAGTGCTAGTTCAGGGTACGGCAATCAGCCCCAGCATTTT. Encoded protein: CSASSGYGNQPQHF.

This clonotype has a handful of counts. This chain connects TRBV19 to TRBJ2-1, with a tentative D call TRBD2 (6 bases). V shed 9 bases and J shed 0 bases, with 18 bases lying between them. Germline V CDR1 and CDR2: LNHDA, SQIVND (reference sequence). The CDR3 runs 16 residues. The CDR3 loop reads CASKMGGRSSYNEQFF. The CDR3 DNA follows: TGTGCCAGCAAGATGGGGGGAAGGAGCTCCTACAATGAGCAGTTCTTC.

This clonotype was observed once. The chain joins TRBV7-8 to TRBJ1-2, with TRBD1 matching 7 bases. Germline trimming cut 4 bases from V and 8 bases from J; bases unmatched to any gene: 10. CDR1 and CDR2 from the germline V gene are SGHVS and FQNEAQ. The CDR3 covers 14 residues. The CDR3 loop is CASSSRQGTIGYTF. The DNA for the CDR3 is TGTGCCAGCAGCTCAAGACAGGGAACAATCGGCTACACCTTC. Drawing the rest from reference TRBV7-8 and TRBJ1-2, the complete variable domain is GAGVSQSPRYKVAKRGQDVALRCDPISGHVSLFWYQQALGQGPEFLTYFQNEAQLDKSGLPSDRFFAERPEGSVSTLKIQRTQQEDSAVYLCASSSRQGTIGYTFGSGTRLTVV.

The V call is TRBV2, the J call TRBJ2-1; D not resolved. The germline gives CDR1 SNHLY, CDR2 FYNNEI. V was clipped by 3 bases and J by 13 bases, with 7 bases between them. CDR3 size: 10 residues. The CDR3 coding sequence is TGTGCCAGCAGTGAGCGACTCCAGTTCTTC. This codes for CASSERLQFF.

This rearrangement joins TRBV28 to TRBJ1-2, with TRBD1 matching over 8 bases. The CDR3 extends over 16 amino acids. Unmatched junction bases numbered 15, after V lost 6 bases and J lost 6 bases. Germline V gene lookup returns CDR1 MDHEN and CDR2 SYDVKM. The CDR3 DNA follows: TGTGCCAGCAGCTCATCCCAGGGGGCGGGAAAACATGGCTACACCTTC. Protein sequence: CASSSSQGAGKHGYTF.

Notes on this clonotype: One end of the junction is discordant with germline, which a read error may explain. The chain is built from TRBV12-3 or TRBV12-4 and TRBJ1-1; D is unclear. The CDR3 runs 14 residues. The CDR3 is CAGSSTNLNTEAFF. As DNA, the CDR3 is TGTGCCGGCAGTTCGACCAACCTGAACACTGAAGCTTTCTTT.

The rearrangement uses TRBV28 and TRBJ1-1, with 9 nucleotides matching TRBD1. Germline V gene sequence: CDR1 MDHEN, CDR2 SYDVKM. This CDR3 has 14 residues. After removal of 2 bases from V and 4 bases from J, the junction contained 2 bases not matched to a gene. The chain's CDR3 is CASSLGDRATEAFF. DNA for the CDR3: TGTGCCAGCAGTTTAGGGGACAGGGCCACTGAAGCTTTCTTT.

The V and J genes are TRBV28 and TRBJ2-7; 12 bases map to TRBD1. V shed 3 bases, J shed 0 bases, and the junction held 9 bases outside the gene matches. The CDR3 is 18 amino acids. The germline CDR1 and CDR2 sequences are MDHEN and SYDVKM. The CDR3 here is CASSFSPGQGASSYEQYF. The CDR3 DNA reads TGTGCCAGCAGTTTCAGCCCGGGACAGGGGGCCTCCTCCTACGAGCAGTACTTC.

This rearrangement joins TRBV11-2 to TRBJ1-4, with unresolved D. The CDR3 has 14 amino acids. Trimming stripped 5 bases from V and 6 bases from J, with 13 bases between. Germline CDR1 SGHAT, CDR2 FQNNGV. In DNA form, the CDR3 reads TGTGCCAGCAGCCCCAACGGGGTCGATGAAAAACTGTTTTTT. It encodes CASSPNGVDEKLFF.

Points on this clonotype: Only one base separates this from a far larger clonotype, so it likely reflects a read error. The J gene is TRBJ2-3, the V gene TRBV12-3 or TRBV12-4; D not certain. Between the trimmed V and J ends, which lost 8 bases and 6 bases, there was a span of 9 bases. The CDR3 is 11 residues long. This CDR3 is CASGSLDTQYF. The CDR3 coding sequence is TGTGCCAGCGGTTCTCTGGATACGCAGTATTTT.

The gene calls are TRBV3-1 and TRBJ2-5; D remains unclear. The CDR3 sequence is 16 residues long. Deletions cut 1 base from V and 5 bases from J, with 17 bases between. Germline assignment: CDR1 LGHDT and CDR2 YNNKEL (reference sequence). CDR3 sequence: CASSQVVGTSGETQYF. DNA of the CDR3: TGTGCCAGCAGCCAAGTGGTTGGCACCAGTGGGGAGACCCAGTACTTC.

In the case of this clonotype: Relative to the germline gene, one junction end is altered; a read error may explain this. This chain links TRBV5-6 with TRBJ2-1; 7 nucleotides match TRBD1. This CDR3 has 15 residues. CDR1 and CDR2 from the germline V gene are SGHDT and YYEEEE. The CDR3 protein is CTSSESPLGDSEQFF. In DNA, the CDR3 is TGTACCAGCAGCGAATCACCACTCGGGGACAGTGAGCAGTTCTTC.

The V and J genes are TRBV6-1 and TRBJ1-5, with TRBD1 matching over 10 bases. J gave up 5 bases and V 7 bases, and 5 bases lay outside the gene matches. Looked up from germline, CDR1 is MNHNS and CDR2 is SASEGT. This CDR3 spans 14 amino acids. The CDR3 spells CASTGTGADQPQHF. The CDR3 coding sequence is TGTGCCAGCACCGGGACAGGGGCCGATCAGCCCCAGCATTTT.

This chain links TRBV5-1 with TRBJ1-1; D remains ambiguous. In germline, CDR1 is SGHRS, CDR2 YFSETQ. V shed 4 bases and J shed 4 bases, with 14 bases lying between them. The length of the CDR3 is 14 residues. The CDR3 is CASSPGGMGTEAFF. The CDR3 DNA reads TGCGCCAGCAGCCCCGGAGGGATGGGCACTGAAGCTTTCTTT.

V gene TRBV20-1 combines with J gene TRBJ1-1; TRBD1 matches 7 bases. This CDR3 has 12 residues. From germline, CDR1 is DFQATT and CDR2 SNEGSKA (reference sequence). The chain's CDR3 is CRIGQGDTEAFF. In DNA, the CDR3 is TGCAGGATAGGGCAGGGGGATACTGAAGCTTTCTTT.

This clonotype was observed a few times. The chain is built from TRBV20-1 and TRBJ1-2, with a tentative D call TRBD1 (5 bases). The CDR3 covers 13 residues. Trimming took 5 bases from V and 10 from J, leaving 20 bases between them. Per the germline V gene, CDR1 is DFQATT and CDR2 is SNEGSKA (reference sequence). CDR3 sequence: CSAPPGTQGPYTF. The DNA of the CDR3 is TGCAGTGCTCCACCCGGGACCCAAGGGCCCTACACCTTC.

This clonotype was seen just once. This could be a read error, since a much larger clone is one nucleotide away. The chain uses TRBV12-3 or TRBV12-4 and TRBJ2-5; D gene uncertain. The V end lost 6 bases, the J end lost 5 bases, and 13 bases lay between the germline ends. This CDR3 is 13 amino acids long. CDR3 DNA sequence: TGTGCCAGCAGGCTTAGCAGGCTGGAGACCCAGTACTTC. Translating gives CASRLSRLETQYF.

Notes on this clonotype: The germline gene is not matched at one end of the junction; a read error may be the cause. This chain connects TRBV18 to TRBJ1-5, with 10 positions matching TRBD1. Germline V gives CDR1 KGHSH, CDR2 LQKENI. CDR3 size: 14 residues. CDR3: CASSGQGSNQLQHF. The CDR3 DNA is TGTGCCAGCTCGGGACAGGGGAGCAATCAGCTCCAGCATTTT.

This clonotype was detected only a few times. The chain joins TRBV28 to TRBJ1-4; tentative D call: TRBD1 (5 bases). Deletions cut 7 bases from V and 12 bases from J, with 18 bases between. CDR3 size: 13 residues. Germline V gives CDR1 MDHEN, CDR2 SYDVKM. The CDR3 is CASKEVNGAELFF. The CDR3 nucleotides read TGTGCCAGCAAGGAGGTTAACGGGGCAGAACTGTTTTTT.

This chain connects TRBV20-1 to TRBJ1-5; D not certain. This CDR3 spans 15 amino acids. V was clipped by 1 base and J by 2 bases, with 12 bases between them. Germline lookup yields CDR1 DFQATT and CDR2 SNEGSKA (reference sequence). The CDR3 here is CSARVSPSGNQPQHF. The CDR3 DNA is TGCAGTGCTAGAGTCTCCCCCTCGGGCAATCAGCCCCAGCATTTT.

The chain uses TRBV7-2 and TRBJ2-1; 10 bases map to TRBD2. This CDR3 has 14 amino acids. Trimming took 4 bases from V and 8 from J; bases not matched to a gene: 5. Germline loops: CDR1 SGHTA, CDR2 FQGNSA. CDR3 sequence: CASSSSGGEHEQFF. In nucleotides, the CDR3 is TGTGCCAGCAGCTCGAGCGGGGGGGAACATGAGCAGTTCTTC.